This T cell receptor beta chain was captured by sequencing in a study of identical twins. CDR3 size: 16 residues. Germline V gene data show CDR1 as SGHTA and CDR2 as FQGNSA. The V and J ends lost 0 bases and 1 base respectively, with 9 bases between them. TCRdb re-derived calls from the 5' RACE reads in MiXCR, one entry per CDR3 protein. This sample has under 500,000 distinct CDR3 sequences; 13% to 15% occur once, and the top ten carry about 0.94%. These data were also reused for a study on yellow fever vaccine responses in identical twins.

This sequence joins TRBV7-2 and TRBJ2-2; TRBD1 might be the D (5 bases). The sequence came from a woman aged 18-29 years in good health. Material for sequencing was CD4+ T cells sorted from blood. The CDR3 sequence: CASSLAGHRNTGELFF. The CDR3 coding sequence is TGTGCCAGCAGCTTAGCGGGGCACAGGAACACCGGGGAGCTGTTTTTT.